This T cell receptor beta chain derives from a study of T cell responses to AZD1222 COVID-19 vaccine. The data were produced by immunoSEQ multiplex PCR, yet TCRdb's version contains in-frame clones alone and is incomplete. Counted here are about 100,000 clones, about 87% occurring once; the ten biggest clones make up more than 3.5%. Trimming left V 3 bases short and J 7 bases short, with 18 bases between. Looked up from germline, CDR1 is MGHRA and CDR2 is YSYEKL. The CDR3 runs 16 residues. The V call is TRBV4-1, the J call TRBJ2-2; D might be TRBD1 or TRBD2, each matching 5 bases. This TCR was sampled from an adult in good health. Sequences were derived from peripheral blood, sampled on day 0 of MenACWY control vaccination. CDR3 residues: CASSHPLRARGGELFF. The CDR3 bases are TGCGCCAGCAGCCATCCCCTCAGGGCTCGGGGCGGGGAGCTGTTTTTT.